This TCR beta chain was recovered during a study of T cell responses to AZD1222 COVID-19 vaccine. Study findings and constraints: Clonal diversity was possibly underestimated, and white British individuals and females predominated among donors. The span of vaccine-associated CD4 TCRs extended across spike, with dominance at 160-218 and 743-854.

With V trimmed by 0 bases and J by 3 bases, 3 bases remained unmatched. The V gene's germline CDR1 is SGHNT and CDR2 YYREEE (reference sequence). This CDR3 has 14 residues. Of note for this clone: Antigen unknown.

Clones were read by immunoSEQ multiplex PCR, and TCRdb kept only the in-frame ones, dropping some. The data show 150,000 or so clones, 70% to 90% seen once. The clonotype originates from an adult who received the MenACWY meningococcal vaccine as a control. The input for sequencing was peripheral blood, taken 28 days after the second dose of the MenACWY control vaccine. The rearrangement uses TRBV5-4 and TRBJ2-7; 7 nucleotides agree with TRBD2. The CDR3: CASSLVGGDYEQYF. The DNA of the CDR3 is TGTGCCAGCAGCTTGGTTGGGGGGGACTACGAGCAGTACTTC.